Reported below is one TCR beta chain. Antigen unknown. Following extraction, RNA underwent reverse transcription to cDNA, which served as the sequencing template. Libraries were prepared by immunoSEQ multiplex PCR; TCRdb keeps only in-frame clonotypes and omits some of them. The sample includes around 35,000 clones, 55% of them seen just once. The source of the sample is a study of CD8+ T cells in alopecia areata. Notes on the study in general: It was lesional scalp, especially alopecia totalis/universalis, that showed higher clonality than normal scalp. Against the mouse data, patients shared TCRs less clearly, possibly for HLA reasons.

The V gene end was trimmed by 5 bases and the J gene end by 3 bases; junction bases not matched to a gene: 4. Germline CDR1 is MNHEY and CDR2 is SMNVEV (reference sequence). CDR3 length equals 13 residues. Sample: NKG2D-high CD8+ T cells sorted from blood. The source is a human donor with alopecia areata. The V and J genes are TRBV27 and TRBJ2-7, with TRBD1 matching 7 bases. The CDR3 DNA reads TGTGCCAGCAGTCCAGGGGGTTACTACGAGCAGTACTTC. Encoded protein: CASSPGGYYEQYF.